This TCR beta chain comes out of a study of T cell responses to AZD1222 COVID-19 vaccine. The overall study: The analysis combined second doses at about 4 or about 12 weeks. Points from the study as a whole: Receipt of two AZD1222 doses was followed by a rise in Spike-specific TCR breadth and depth.

Produced via immunoSEQ multiplex PCR; TCRdb's table is partial and in-frame only. Of over 120,000 clones listed, 80% to 90% are singletons. About this clone: Its antigen is not known.

The CDR3 loop spans 15 amino acids. Germline trimming cut 1 base from V and 4 bases from J; bases unmatched to any gene: 6. The germline gives CDR1 LNHNV, CDR2 YYDKDF (reference sequence). J is TRBJ1-2 and V is TRBV15, with TRBD1 matching 7 bases. The sample was peripheral blood, taken on day 0 of AZD1222 vaccination. The clonotype was recovered from an adult in good health. The CDR3 DNA sequence: TGTGCCACCAGCAGAGGAGTCCAGGGGGTCTATGGCTACACCTTC. Translation gives CATSRGVQGVYGYTF.